A single sample is the source of the 29 T cell receptor beta chains below, sequenced in a study of human T cells and chemical hapten exposure. Time point denoted: pre-sensitization, week 0. Treatment denoted: therapeutic diphenylcyclopropenone sensitization with weekly scalp DPC. TCRdb used MiXCR to reprocess the RACE reads, holding one entry per CDR3 protein. This table has 60,000 to 70,000 distinct CDR3 sequences, approximately 9.9% appearing once. The material was whole blood, obtained in connection with sensitization to the hapten diphenylcyclopropenone (DPC). The receptors stem from a woman between 50 and 59 years old with alopecia areata. Some clones in this sample may be carry-over from other donors' samples.

This clonotype was observed many times. The rearrangement links TRBV6-1 to TRBJ1-6; TRBD1 might be the D (6 bases). Germline lookup yields CDR1 MNHNS and CDR2 SASEGT. The V gene lost 5 bases and the J gene lost 6 bases, with 14 bases spanning the gap. This CDR3 region has 15 residues. The CDR3 spells CASSTNGTPNSPLHF. The CDR3 DNA follows: TGTGCCAGCAGTACTAACGGGACACCTAATTCACCCCTCCACTTT.

The table lists this clonotype with many counts. This chain uses TRBV20-1 with TRBJ2-1; 12 bases agree with TRBD2. With V trimmed by 1 base and J by 6 bases, 7 bases remained unmatched. This CDR3 is 16 amino acids long. In germline, CDR1 is DFQATT, CDR2 SNEGSKA (reference sequence). In DNA form, the CDR3 reads TGCAGTGCTAGAGTCCGACTAGCGGGGGTTGTCAATGAGCAGTTCTTC. This gives the protein CSARVRLAGVVNEQFF.

Many counts were recorded for this clonotype. The chain links TRBV7-8 to TRBJ2-6; D uncertain. Per the germline V gene, CDR1 is SGHVS and CDR2 is FQNEAQ. V dropped 1 base and J dropped 6 bases, with 1 base sitting between them. The CDR3 loop spans 12 amino acids. The CDR3 spells CASSLVANVLTF. CDR3 DNA: TGTGCCAGCAGCTTAGTGGCCAACGTCCTGACTTTC.

V gene TRBV9 combines with J gene TRBJ2-1; D remains ambiguous. The CDR3 extends over 15 amino acids. The ends were cut back, 0 bases at V and 0 bases at J, with 7 bases in the middle. The germline gives CDR1 SGDLS, CDR2 YYNGEE. The CDR3: CASSVGAASYNEQFF. The DNA of the CDR3 is TGTGCCAGCAGCGTAGGGGCTGCCTCCTACAATGAGCAGTTCTTC. The entire variable domain, with the rest obtained from reference TRBV9 and TRBJ2-1, is as follows: DSGVTQTPKHLITATGQRVTLRCSPRSGDLSVYWYQQSLDQGLQFLIQYYNGEERAKGNILERFSAQQFPDLHSELNLSSLELGDSALYFCASSVGAASYNEQFFGPGTRLTVL.

This clonotype was detected only a few times. V gene TRBV4-3 combines with J gene TRBJ2-6; no firm D call. Between the trimmed V and J ends, which lost 0 bases and 1 base, there was a span of 4 bases. CDR1 is LGHNA, CDR2 YSLEER, per germline. This CDR3 comprises 15 residues. The CDR3 sequence is CASSQDRSGANVLTF. The CDR3 DNA reads as TGCGCCAGCAGCCAAGACAGATCTGGGGCCAACGTCCTGACTTTC.

This clonotype was detected only a few times. This rearrangement joins TRBV20-1 to TRBJ2-7; 8 bases are a match to TRBD1. The V gene end was trimmed by 6 bases and the J gene end by 0 bases; junction bases not matched to a gene: 7. Germline-derived CDR1 and CDR2 are DFQATT and SNEGSKA (reference sequence). The CDR3 sequence is 14 residues long. The CDR3 sequence: CSAMTDRVSYEQYF. The CDR3 DNA sequence: TGCAGTGCCATGACGGACAGGGTCTCCTACGAGCAGTACTTC.

This clonotype was detected many times. The rearrangement uses TRBV10-3 and TRBJ2-3, with D possibly being TRBD1 (5 bases). The CDR3 totals 15 residues. The V gene lost 6 bases and the J gene lost 2 bases, with 15 bases spanning the gap. Per the germline V gene, CDR1 is ENHRY and CDR2 is SYGVKD. The CDR3 DNA follows: TGTGCCATCAGCTCGACAGACCTTCCCACAGATACGCAGTATTTT. Its protein product is CAISSTDLPTDTQYF.

This clonotype was picked up many times. The CDR3 DNA reads TGTGCCAGCAGCAGAGCTAACTATGGCTACACCTTC. Its protein product is CASSRANYGYTF. The rearrangement links TRBV13 to TRBJ1-2; the D is unclear. Germline-derived CDR1 and CDR2 are PRHDT and FYEKMQ (reference sequence). V lost 5 bases, J lost 0 bases, and 4 bases lay in between. The CDR3 totals 12 residues.

V is TRBV29-1 and J is TRBJ2-5, with D perhaps matching TRBD1 (5 bases). Germline CDR1 is SQVTM and CDR2 is ANQGSEA. The CDR3 is 15 amino acids. Trimming took 3 bases from V and 5 from J, leaving 19 bases between them. CDR3 coding DNA: TGCAGCGTTGAGGGCTACCAGGGAAGGGTGGAGACCCAGTACTTC. This encodes CSVEGYQGRVETQYF.

The table lists this clonotype with many counts. This chain connects TRBV6-6 to TRBJ1-6; 7 bases line up with TRBD1. After removal of 6 bases from V and 9 bases from J, the junction contained 11 bases not matched to a gene. This CDR3 has 15 amino acids. CDR1 is MNHNY, CDR2 SVGAGI, per germline (reference sequence). CDR3 amino acids: CASRGATGIGSPLHF. In nucleotides, the CDR3 is TGTGCCAGCAGGGGTGCGACAGGGATCGGTTCACCCCTCCACTTT.

The chain recombines TRBV28 with TRBJ2-7; no reliable D call. CDR1 is MDHEN, CDR2 SYDVKM, per germline. V was clipped by 5 bases and J by 3 bases, with 11 bases between them. The CDR3 sequence is 13 residues long. CDR3 protein: CASSTTPNYEQYF. CDR3 in DNA: TGTGCCAGCAGTACGACTCCTAACTACGAGCAGTACTTC.

The rearrangement links TRBV9 to TRBJ1-1, with D possibly matching TRBD1 (5 bases). The CDR3 has 15 amino acids. Trimming removed 0 bases at V and 2 bases at J, with 11 bases between. Germline V gene lookup returns CDR1 SGDLS and CDR2 YYNGEE. The CDR3 reads CASSVVPDTNTEAFF. CDR3 DNA sequence: TGTGCCAGCAGCGTAGTCCCGGACACAAACACTGAAGCTTTCTTT. The variable domain in full, completed from reference TRBV9 and TRBJ1-1, reads DSGVTQTPKHLITATGQRVTLRCSPRSGDLSVYWYQQSLDQGLQFLIQYYNGEERAKGNILERFSAQQFPDLHSELNLSSLELGDSALYFCASSVVPDTNTEAFFGQGTRLTVV.

This clonotype was found many times. This chain connects TRBV6-2 or TRBV6-3 to TRBJ2-4, with 10 bases matching TRBD2. The CDR3 is made up of 18 amino acids. The germline V gene has CDR1 MNHEY and CDR2 SVGEGT. With V trimmed by 5 bases and J by 0 bases, 10 bases remained unmatched. The DNA for the CDR3 is TGTGCCAGCAGTCCCCGGGGTAGCGGGGGGTCAGCCAAAAACATTCAGTACTTC. This sequence encodes CASSPRGSGGSAKNIQYF.

The chain carries TRBV5-4 and TRBJ2-1, with 11 bases identical to TRBD2. CDR1 SGHNT and CDR2 YYREEE come from the germline V gene (reference sequence). The length of the CDR3 is 15 residues. The ends lost 0 bases at V and 13 bases at J; junction bases unmatched: 9. CDR3 sequence (DNA): TGTGCCAGCAGCTTGGACCTAGCGGGAGGTAGTTTTCAGTTCTTC. It yields the protein CASSLDLAGGSFQFF.

A few counts support this clonotype. This rearrangement joins TRBV28 to TRBJ1-1; D perhaps matches TRBD1 (6 bases). The V gene's germline CDR1 is MDHEN and CDR2 SYDVKM. The V and J ends lost 6 bases and 10 bases respectively, with 18 bases between them. There are 13 residues in the CDR3. CDR3 coding DNA: TGTGCCAGCAGGCCCGGCGGGACAAAGGGAGCTTTCTTT. Protein sequence: CASRPGGTKGAFF.

Ten or more counts support this clonotype. This sequence joins TRBV7-6 and TRBJ2-1, with D unresolved. The CDR3 covers 13 residues. V gave up 3 bases and J gave up 6 bases, with 9 bases separating them. Germline CDR1 is SGHVS and CDR2 is FNYEAQ. The CDR3: CASSLSLVNEQFF. The CDR3 coding sequence is TGTGCCAGCAGCTTGAGTCTGGTCAATGAGCAGTTCTTC.

The chain has TRBV27 and TRBJ2-7; 7 nucleotides line up with TRBD2. Trimming removed 3 bases from V and 7 bases from J; junction bases left unmatched: 9. The CDR3 loop spans 14 amino acids. CDR1 is MNHEY, CDR2 SMNVEV, per germline (reference sequence). The CDR3 protein is CASSFRTRTQEQYF. In DNA, the CDR3 is TGTGCCAGCAGTTTTAGGACTAGAACTCAAGAGCAGTACTTC.

In its sample, this clonotype was seen a few times. The rearrangement uses TRBV27 and TRBJ2-7; D is unclear. The germline V gene encodes CDR1 MNHEY and CDR2 SMNVEV (reference sequence). With 5 bases removed from V and 5 bases from J, the gap between germline ends came to 13 bases. The CDR3 consists of 13 residues. The CDR3 reads CASSPGLFNEQYF. The CDR3 DNA reads as TGTGCCAGCAGTCCTGGGTTATTCAACGAGCAGTACTTC.

In its sample, this clonotype was seen many times. This chain uses TRBV2 with TRBJ2-5; 10 nucleotides line up with TRBD1. Looked up from germline, CDR1 is SNHLY and CDR2 is FYNNEI. Losses at the gene ends were 6 bases for V and 5 bases for J; bases not matched to a gene: 6. The CDR3 consists of 14 residues. The CDR3 sequence: CASSRQGAKETQYF. Here the CDR3 DNA reads TGTGCCAGCAGCAGACAGGGGGCTAAGGAGACCCAGTACTTC.

In this sample, this clonotype turned up many times. J is TRBJ2-3 and V is TRBV7-2, with TRBD1 matching over 10 bases. This CDR3 spans 15 amino acids. The germline CDR1 and CDR2 sequences are SGHTA and FQGNSA. V lost 5 bases, J lost 4 bases, and 6 bases stayed unmatched. CDR3: CASSSSTGGADTQYF. The CDR3 coding sequence is TGTGCCAGCAGCAGCTCGACAGGGGGCGCAGATACGCAGTATTTT.

This clonotype turned up a few times. The chain uses TRBV20-1 and TRBJ1-2; D is unclear. V gave up 5 bases and J gave up 4 bases, with 14 bases separating them. Germline V lookup: CDR1 DFQATT, CDR2 SNEGSKA (reference sequence). The CDR3 is made up of 13 amino acids. The CDR3 DNA follows: TGCAGTGCTCCGCAGGAGTTGAGCTATGGCTACACCTTC. Amino acids: CSAPQELSYGYTF.

This clonotype was counted ten times or more. The chain joins TRBV19 to TRBJ1-4; 7 bases agree with TRBD1. Germline CDR1 LNHDA, CDR2 SQIVND (reference sequence). The CDR3 spans 16 residues. The V gene end was trimmed by 5 bases and the J gene end by 3 bases; junction bases not matched to a gene: 9. In DNA form, the CDR3 reads TGTGCCAGTAGTCAAACCACAGGGGAAGCTAATGAAAAACTGTTTTTT. Its translation is CASSQTTGEANEKLFF.

This clonotype was recorded at least ten times. The gene calls are TRBV5-1 and TRBJ1-2, with 9 bases matching TRBD1. This CDR3 has 17 residues. From germline, CDR1 is SGHRS and CDR2 YFSETQ. V shed 4 bases and J 4 bases; nucleotides not matched to a gene: 14. In DNA form, the CDR3 reads TGCGCCAGCAGCGTTGTCCCGGGACAGGGAAACGCCTATGGCTACACCTTC. Its protein is CASSVVPGQGNAYGYTF.

Note on this clonotype: A much bigger clone sits one base away, suggesting this may be a read error. The rearrangement joins TRBV7-2 to TRBJ1-6, with D perhaps TRBD1 (6 bases). CDR1 SGHTA and CDR2 FQGNSA come from the germline V gene. The V gene lost 6 bases and the J gene lost 11 bases, with 20 bases spanning the gap. The CDR3 runs to 15 residues. CDR3 sequence (DNA): TGTGCCAGCAGAAGGGGGGCTGAAGGAAATACACCCCTCCACTTT. It is translated as CASRRGAEGNTPLHF.

The V call is TRBV20-1, the J call TRBJ2-7; D may be TRBD2 (6 bases). The CDR3 has 14 amino acids. V lost 1 base to trimming and J lost 6 bases, with 16 bases between them. Germline CDR1 reads DFQATT; CDR2 reads SNEGSKA (reference sequence). The CDR3, as DNA: TGCAGTGCTAGAGTAGGACCCAGCGGGTTCGAGCAGTACTTC. Its translation is CSARVGPSGFEQYF.

In its sample, this clonotype was seen a few times. The chain couples TRBV5-5 to TRBJ1-1; no reliable D call. This CDR3 region has 15 residues. Germline V CDR1 and CDR2: SGHKS, YYEKEE (reference sequence). With 0 bases removed from V and 0 bases from J, the gap between germline ends came to 9 bases. CDR3 in DNA: TGTGCCAGCAGCTTGGTAGGAGGCATGAACACTGAAGCTTTCTTT. Encoded protein: CASSLVGGMNTEAFF.

This clonotype showed up just a few times. The chain is built from TRBV20-1 and TRBJ2-1, with 10 positions matching TRBD2. CDR1 is DFQATT, CDR2 SNEGSKA, per germline (reference sequence). V lost 6 bases, J lost 7 bases, and 15 bases stayed unmatched. The CDR3 spans 16 residues. The CDR3 coding sequence is TGCAGTGCCACCCGGGGCTCTAGCGGGAGAGGGAATGAGCAGTTCTTC. Encoded protein: CSATRGSSGRGNEQFF.

This clonotype was seen repeatedly, ten times or more. V and J are TRBV27 and TRBJ2-3; D is perhaps TRBD1 or TRBD2 (5 bases each). This CDR3 has 12 residues. The V gene lost 5 bases and the J gene lost 8 bases, with 11 bases spanning the gap. Germline V gene sequence: CDR1 MNHEY, CDR2 SMNVEV (reference sequence). CDR3 sequence (DNA): TGTGCCAGCAGTAAGATTGGGGGTACGCAGTATTTT. Translated, it gives CASSKIGGTQYF.

V and J are TRBV28 and TRBJ1-5; the D gene is possibly TRBD1 (5 bases). The CDR3 loop spans 17 amino acids. Trimming took off 7 bases at V and 1 base at J, with 20 bases between the two ends. CDR1 is MDHEN and CDR2 is SYDVKM in the germline V gene. CDR3 sequence: CASNQRDWVQSNQPQHF. CDR3 nucleotides: TGTGCCAGCAACCAAAGGGACTGGGTACAGAGCAATCAGCCCCAGCATTTT.